Included here is one T cell receptor beta chain sequence, with context. This clone occurred once. Its antigen specificity is not known. No base quality values were provided; no much bigger clone lies one nucleotide off. These data belong to a study of technical replicates of blood from a few donors (dated by TCRdb to 2016 to 2017). Preparation of the library involved the immunoSEQ multiplex PCR assay. TCRdb provides this immuneACCESS table in a form limited to in-frame rearrangements. Some clones are lacking; in checked studies, under half of them reflect an unresolved V gene, and why the rest are absent is not known. In all, the sample holds more than 70,000 clones, and around 97% of those were seen once. Over 0.2% of the sample rests with the top ten. According to the germline V gene, CDR1 reads SGHVS and CDR2 reads FNYEAQ. V is reduced by 5 bases and J by 4 bases, leaving a spacing of 17 bases between them. From the cysteine up to the phenylalanine, the CDR3 has a length of 16 residues. Left in the record is the CDR3 DNA by itself, 48 bases read in frame from the first base.

Sample: T cells isolated from PBMCs. In this chain, TRBV7-6 is recombined with TRBJ1-4; the best D guess is TRBD1, with 5 bases matching. This TCR came from a human donor in good health. The base sequence is TGTGCCAGCAGCCAAGGTTCGGGGGTGGTTAATGAAAAACTGTTTTTT. The resulting protein is CASSQGSGVVNEKLFF.